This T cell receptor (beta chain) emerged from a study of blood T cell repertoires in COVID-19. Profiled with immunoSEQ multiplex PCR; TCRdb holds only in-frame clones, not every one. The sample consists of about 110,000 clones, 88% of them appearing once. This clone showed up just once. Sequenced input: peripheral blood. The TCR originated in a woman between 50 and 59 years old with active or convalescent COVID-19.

Written as DNA, the CDR3 is TGTGCCAGCAGTTACCCCGGGACAGCTATCAATGAGCAGTTCTTC. Its translation: CASSYPGTAINEQFF. The chain combines TRBV6-5 with TRBJ2-1; 7 nucleotides align to TRBD1. Trimming cost V 2 bases and J 6 bases; bases outside gene matches: 7. CDR3 length equals 15 residues. Germline assignment: CDR1 MNHEY and CDR2 SVGAGI.